The sequence of this T cell receptor (beta chain) was determined in a study of shared clonotypes between healthy human individuals. CDR1 MNHEY and CDR2 SMNVEV come from the germline V gene (reference sequence). This CDR3 contains 13 residues. V was trimmed by 1 base and J by 5 bases, leaving 6 bases between them. TCRdb keeps only in-frame clones here, not all; method: immunoSEQ multiplex PCR. The sample lists roughly 550,000 clones, 95% to 96% seen once, with approximately 0.1% in the top ten. Terminally differentiated effector memory CD45RA+ cells were excluded from the naive CD8 cells, which were CD45RO-negative and positively selected for CCR7.

The V call is TRBV27, the J call TRBJ1-5; D remains unclear. Sequenced input: naive CD8+ T cells sorted from blood. The receptor comes from a woman in her 30s in good health. CDR3 nucleotides: TGTGCCAGCAGTTTATGGAAAGATCAGCCCCAGCATTTT. Protein: CASSLWKDQPQHF.